This T cell receptor (beta chain) was documented in a study of blood T cell repertoires in COVID-19. In its sample, this clone was seen a few times. Profiled with immunoSEQ multiplex PCR; TCRdb holds only in-frame clones, not every one. This sample carries 250,000 to 300,000 clones, about 88% of them seen once, and the ten largest clones take about 4.6%. The germline gives CDR1 SGHRS, CDR2 YFSETQ. Trimming cost V 4 bases and J 5 bases; bases outside gene matches: 4. The CDR3 is made up of 15 amino acids. Sequenced input: peripheral blood. The rearrangement joins TRBV5-1 to TRBJ1-6; 9 bases are shared with TRBD1. The clonotype comes from a woman in her thirties or forties who had recovered from COVID-19. CDR3: CASSPGDRDNSPLHF. The CDR3 nucleotides are TGCGCCAGCAGCCCGGGGGACAGGGATAATTCACCCCTCCACTTT.